This T cell receptor (beta chain) was recovered during a study of blood T cell repertoires in COVID-19. In the study's own analysis: Reference gene primer amplification in the assay estimated nucleated cell counts. The table came from immunoSEQ multiplex PCR; TCRdb's copy has only in-frame clones and leaves some out. V, J and clone size are taken as reported in that table, and D and trimming were inferred from the DNA itself. There are 250,000 to 350,000 clones in the sample; approximately 90% occur only once, and approximately 7.5% lies in the top ten. CDR1 is MNHEY and CDR2 is SVGAGI in the germline V gene. V trimming: 8 bases; J trimming: 9 bases; junction bases outside the gene matches: 11. The CDR3 is made up of 14 amino acids.

This sequence was found in a woman aged 25 to 45 with COVID-19, enrolled during active disease. V and J are TRBV6-5 and TRBJ2-1, with 9 bases that match TRBD2. The sample comprised peripheral blood. CDR3 protein: CASPPVAGVGEQFF. CDR3 in DNA: TGTGCCAGCCCGCCGGTAGCGGGAGTTGGTGAGCAGTTCTTC.